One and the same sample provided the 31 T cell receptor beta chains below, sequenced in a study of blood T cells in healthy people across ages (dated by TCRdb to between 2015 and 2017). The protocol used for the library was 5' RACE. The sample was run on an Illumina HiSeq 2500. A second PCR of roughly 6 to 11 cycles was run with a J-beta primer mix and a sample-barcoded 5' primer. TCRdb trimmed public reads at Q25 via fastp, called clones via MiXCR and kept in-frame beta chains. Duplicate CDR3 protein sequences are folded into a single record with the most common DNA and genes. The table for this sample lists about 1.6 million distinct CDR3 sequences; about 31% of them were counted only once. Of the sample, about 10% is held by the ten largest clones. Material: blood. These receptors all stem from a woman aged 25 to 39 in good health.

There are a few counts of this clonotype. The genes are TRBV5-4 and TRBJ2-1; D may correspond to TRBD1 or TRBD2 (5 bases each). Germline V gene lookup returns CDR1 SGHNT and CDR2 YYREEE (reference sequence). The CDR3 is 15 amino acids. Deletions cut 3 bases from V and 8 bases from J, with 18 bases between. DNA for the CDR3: TGTGCCAGCAGCTCCCAGGGTTTCGGGGTTGATGAGCAGTTCTTC. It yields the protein CASSSQGFGVDEQFF.

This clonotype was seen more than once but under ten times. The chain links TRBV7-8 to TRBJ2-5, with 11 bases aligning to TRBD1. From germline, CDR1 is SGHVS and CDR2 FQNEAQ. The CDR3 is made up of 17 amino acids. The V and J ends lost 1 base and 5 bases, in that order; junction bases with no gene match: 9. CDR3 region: CASSLGVGTGGYETQYF. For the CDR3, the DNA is TGTGCCAGCAGCTTAGGTGTTGGGACAGGGGGATATGAGACCCAGTACTTC.

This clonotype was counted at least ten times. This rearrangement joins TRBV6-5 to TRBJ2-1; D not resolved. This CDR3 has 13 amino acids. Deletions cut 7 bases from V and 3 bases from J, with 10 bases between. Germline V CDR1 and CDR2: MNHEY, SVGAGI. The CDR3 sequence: CASTPGLYNEQFF. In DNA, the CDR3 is TGTGCCAGCACCCCAGGTCTCTACAATGAGCAGTTCTTC.

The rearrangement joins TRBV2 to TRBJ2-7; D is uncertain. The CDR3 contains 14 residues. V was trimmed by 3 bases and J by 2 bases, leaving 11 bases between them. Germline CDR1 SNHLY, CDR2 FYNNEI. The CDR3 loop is CASSDRLDAYEQYF. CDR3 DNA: TGTGCCAGCAGTGATCGCCTAGACGCCTACGAGCAGTACTTC. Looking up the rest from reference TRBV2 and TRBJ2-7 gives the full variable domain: EPEVTQTPSHQVTQMGQEVILRCVPISNHLYFYWYRQILGQKVEFLVSFYNNEISEKSEIFDDQFSVERPDGSNFTLKIRSTKLEDSAMYFCASSDRLDAYEQYFGPGTRLTVT.

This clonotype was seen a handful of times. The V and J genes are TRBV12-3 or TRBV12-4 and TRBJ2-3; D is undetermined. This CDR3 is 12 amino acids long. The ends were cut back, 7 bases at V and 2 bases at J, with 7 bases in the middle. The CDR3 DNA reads TGTGCCAGCAAAACAGCCACAGATACGCAGTATTTT. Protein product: CASKTATDTQYF.

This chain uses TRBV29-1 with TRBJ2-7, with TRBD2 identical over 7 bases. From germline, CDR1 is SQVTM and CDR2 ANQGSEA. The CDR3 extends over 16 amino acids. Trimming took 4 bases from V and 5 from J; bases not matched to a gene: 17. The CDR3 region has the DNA TGCAGCGTTGTGGGGCGGGAGAGCCGGGGAAACGACGAGCAGTACTTC. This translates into CSVVGRESRGNDEQYF.

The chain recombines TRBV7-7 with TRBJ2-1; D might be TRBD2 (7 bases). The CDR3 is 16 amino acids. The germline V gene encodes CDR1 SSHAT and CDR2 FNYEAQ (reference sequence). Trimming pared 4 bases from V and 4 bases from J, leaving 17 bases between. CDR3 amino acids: CASSSVRGGVYNEQFF. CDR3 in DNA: TGTGCCAGCAGCTCCGTAAGGGGGGGGGTGTACAATGAGCAGTTCTTC. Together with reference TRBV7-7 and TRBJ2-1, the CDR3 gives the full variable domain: GAGVSQSPRYKVTKRGQDVTLRCDPISSHATLYWYQQALGQGPEFLTYFNYEAQPDKSGLPSDRFSAERPEGSISTLTIQRTEQRDSAMYRCASSSVRGGVYNEQFFGPGTRLTVL.

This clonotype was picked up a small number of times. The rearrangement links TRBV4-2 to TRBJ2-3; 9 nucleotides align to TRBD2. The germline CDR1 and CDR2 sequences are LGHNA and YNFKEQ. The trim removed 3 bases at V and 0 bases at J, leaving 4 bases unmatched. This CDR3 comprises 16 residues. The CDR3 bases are TGTGCCAGCAGCCACGGTAGCGGGGGTAGCACAGATACGCAGTATTTT. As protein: CASSHGSGGSTDTQYF.

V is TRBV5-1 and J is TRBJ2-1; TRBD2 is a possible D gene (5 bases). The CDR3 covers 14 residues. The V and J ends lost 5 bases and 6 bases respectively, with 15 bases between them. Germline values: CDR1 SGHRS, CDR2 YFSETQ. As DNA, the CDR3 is TGCGCCAGCAGTCCCGGGATGGGTTTCAATGAGCAGTTCTTC. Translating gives CASSPGMGFNEQFF. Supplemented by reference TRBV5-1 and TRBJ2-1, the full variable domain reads KAGVTQTPRYLIKTRGQQVTLSCSPISGHRSVSWYQQTPGQGLQFLFEYFSETQRNKGNFPGRFSGRQFSNSRSEMNVSTLELGDSALYLCASSPGMGFNEQFFGPGTRLTVL.

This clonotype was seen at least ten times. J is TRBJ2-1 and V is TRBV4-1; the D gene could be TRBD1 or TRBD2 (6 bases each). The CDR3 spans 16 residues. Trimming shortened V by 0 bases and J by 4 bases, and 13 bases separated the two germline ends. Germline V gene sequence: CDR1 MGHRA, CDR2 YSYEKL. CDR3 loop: CASSQEVGGQYNEQFF. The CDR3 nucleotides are TGCGCCAGCAGCCAAGAGGTTGGGGGGCAGTACAATGAGCAGTTCTTC.

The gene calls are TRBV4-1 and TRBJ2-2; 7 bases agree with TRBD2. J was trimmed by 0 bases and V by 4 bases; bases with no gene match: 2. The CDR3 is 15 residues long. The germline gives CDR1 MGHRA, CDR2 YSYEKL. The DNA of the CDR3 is TGCGCCAGCAGCCGGGAGGGAGCGAACACCGGGGAGCTGTTTTTT. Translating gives CASSREGANTGELFF.

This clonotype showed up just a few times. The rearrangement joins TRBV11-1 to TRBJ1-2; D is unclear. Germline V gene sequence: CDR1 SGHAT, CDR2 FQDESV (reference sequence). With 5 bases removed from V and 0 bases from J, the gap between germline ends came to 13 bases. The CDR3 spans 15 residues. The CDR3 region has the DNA TGTGCCAGCAGCCGCGGCCTTTCAGCTAACTATGGCTACACCTTC. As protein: CASSRGLSANYGYTF.

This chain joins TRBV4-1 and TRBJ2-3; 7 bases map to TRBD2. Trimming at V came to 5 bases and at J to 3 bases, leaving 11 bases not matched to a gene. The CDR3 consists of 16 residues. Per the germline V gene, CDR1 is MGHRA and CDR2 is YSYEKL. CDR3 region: CASSSRWTGGTDTQYF. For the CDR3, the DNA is TGCGCCAGCAGCTCACGATGGACGGGGGGAACAGATACGCAGTATTTT.

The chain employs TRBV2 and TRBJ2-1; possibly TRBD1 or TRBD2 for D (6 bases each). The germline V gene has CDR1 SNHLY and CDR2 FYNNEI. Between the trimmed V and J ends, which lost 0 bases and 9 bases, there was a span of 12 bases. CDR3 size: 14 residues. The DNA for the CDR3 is TGTGCCAGCAGTGAAGCCACGGGGGCGGGTGAGCAGTTCTTC. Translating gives CASSEATGAGEQFF.

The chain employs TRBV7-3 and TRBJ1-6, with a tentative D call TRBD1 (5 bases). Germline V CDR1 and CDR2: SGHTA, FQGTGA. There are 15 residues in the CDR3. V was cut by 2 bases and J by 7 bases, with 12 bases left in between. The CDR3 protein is CASSLDSGRNSPLHF. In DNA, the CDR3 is TGTGCCAGCAGCTTAGATTCAGGGCGAAATTCACCCCTCCACTTT.

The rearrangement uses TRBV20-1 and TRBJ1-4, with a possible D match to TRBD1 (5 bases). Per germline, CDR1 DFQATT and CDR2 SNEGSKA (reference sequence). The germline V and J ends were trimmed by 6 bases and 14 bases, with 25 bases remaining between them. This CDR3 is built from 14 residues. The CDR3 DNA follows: TGCAGTGCCGCCCTTACCCCTCGGGGGGGAGATCTGTTTTTT. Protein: CSAALTPRGGDLFF.

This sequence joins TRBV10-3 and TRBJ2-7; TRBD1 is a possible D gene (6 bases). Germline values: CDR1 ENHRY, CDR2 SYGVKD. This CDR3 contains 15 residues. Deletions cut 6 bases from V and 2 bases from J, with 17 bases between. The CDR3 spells CAIRDPQGATYEQYF. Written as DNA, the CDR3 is TGTGCCATCAGGGACCCACAGGGAGCGACCTACGAGCAGTACTTC.

As DNA, the CDR3 is TGTGCCAGCAGCCCCGGGGGGGCGGGAGGGTTGGATACGCAGTATTTT. It codes for CASSPGGAGGLDTQYF. The chain employs TRBV7-2 and TRBJ2-3; 9 nucleotides align to TRBD2. V trimming: 5 bases; J trimming: 6 bases; junction bases outside the gene matches: 12. There are 16 residues in the CDR3. CDR1 SGHTA and CDR2 FQGNSA come from the germline V gene.

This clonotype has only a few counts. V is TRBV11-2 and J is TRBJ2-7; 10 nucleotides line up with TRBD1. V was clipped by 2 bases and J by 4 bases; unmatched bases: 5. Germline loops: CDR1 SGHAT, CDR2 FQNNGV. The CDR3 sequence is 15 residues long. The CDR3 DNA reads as TGTGCCAGCAGCTTATCTTGGGACAGGGGTTACGAGCAGTACTTC. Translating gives CASSLSWDRGYEQYF.

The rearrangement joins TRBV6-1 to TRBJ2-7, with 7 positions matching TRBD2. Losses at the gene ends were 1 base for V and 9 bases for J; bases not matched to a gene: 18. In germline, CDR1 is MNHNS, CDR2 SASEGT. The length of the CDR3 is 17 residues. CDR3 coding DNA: TGTGCCAGCAGTGAAGTCTTTCGCCAGCGGACTAGAGATGGGCAGTACTTC. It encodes CASSEVFRQRTRDGQYF.

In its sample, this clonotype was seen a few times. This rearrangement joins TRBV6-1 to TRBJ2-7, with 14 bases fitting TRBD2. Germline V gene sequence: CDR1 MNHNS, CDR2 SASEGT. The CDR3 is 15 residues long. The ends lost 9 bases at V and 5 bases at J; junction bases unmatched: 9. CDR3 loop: CASHLGTSGGDEQYF. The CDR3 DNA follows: TGTGCCAGTCATTTGGGGACTAGCGGGGGTGACGAGCAGTACTTC.

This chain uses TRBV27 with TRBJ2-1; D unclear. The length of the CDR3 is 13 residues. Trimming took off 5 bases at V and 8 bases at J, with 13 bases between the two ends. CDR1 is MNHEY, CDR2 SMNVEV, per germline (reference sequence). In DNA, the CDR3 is TGTGCCAGCAGTCACTCCAGGAGACATGAGCAGTTCTTC. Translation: CASSHSRRHEQFF.

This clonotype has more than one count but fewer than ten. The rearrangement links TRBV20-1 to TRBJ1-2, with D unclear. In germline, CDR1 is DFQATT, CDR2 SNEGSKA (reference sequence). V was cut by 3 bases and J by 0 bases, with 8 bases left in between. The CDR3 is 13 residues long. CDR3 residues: CSASLPSNYGYTF. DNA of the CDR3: TGCAGTGCTAGTTTACCATCTAACTATGGCTACACCTTC.

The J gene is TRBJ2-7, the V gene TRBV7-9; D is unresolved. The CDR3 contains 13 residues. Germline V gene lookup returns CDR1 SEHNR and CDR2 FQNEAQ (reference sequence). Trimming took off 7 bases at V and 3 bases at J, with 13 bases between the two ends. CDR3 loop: CASNPRIDYEQYF. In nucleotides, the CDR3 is TGTGCCAGCAACCCCCGCATAGACTACGAGCAGTACTTC.

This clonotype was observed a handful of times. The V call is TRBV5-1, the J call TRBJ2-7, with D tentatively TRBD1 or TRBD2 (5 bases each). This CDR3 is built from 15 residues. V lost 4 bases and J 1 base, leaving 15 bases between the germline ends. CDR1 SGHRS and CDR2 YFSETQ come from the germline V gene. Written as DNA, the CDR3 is TGCGCCAGCAGCCCCCAGGGACGGACATCCTACGAGCAGTACTTC. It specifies CASSPQGRTSYEQYF.

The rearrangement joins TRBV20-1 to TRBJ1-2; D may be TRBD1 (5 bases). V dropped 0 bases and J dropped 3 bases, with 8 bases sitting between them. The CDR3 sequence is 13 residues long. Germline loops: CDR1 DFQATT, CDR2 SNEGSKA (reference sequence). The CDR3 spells CSARDPRDYGYTF. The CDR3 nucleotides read TGCAGTGCTAGAGATCCCAGGGACTATGGCTACACCTTC.

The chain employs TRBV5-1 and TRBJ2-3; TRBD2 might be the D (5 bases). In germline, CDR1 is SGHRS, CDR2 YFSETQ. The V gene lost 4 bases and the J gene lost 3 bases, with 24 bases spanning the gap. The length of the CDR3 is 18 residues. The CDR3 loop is CASSPPLRAPTGTDTQYF. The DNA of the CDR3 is TGCGCCAGCAGCCCCCCCTTGCGGGCCCCCACTGGGACAGATACGCAGTATTTT.

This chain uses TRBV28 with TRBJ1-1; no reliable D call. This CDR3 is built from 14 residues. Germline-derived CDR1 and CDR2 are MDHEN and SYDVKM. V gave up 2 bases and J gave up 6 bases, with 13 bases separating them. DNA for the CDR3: TGTGCCAGCAGTTTAGGGAGGGCTGGCGCTGAAGCTTTCTTT. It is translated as CASSLGRAGAEAFF.

The CDR3 reads CASSGLTSSYEQYF. The CDR3 bases are TGTGCCAGCAGTGGACTCACGAGCTCCTACGAGCAGTACTTC. The chain couples TRBV5-6 to TRBJ2-7; TRBD2 is a possible D gene (5 bases). Germline V CDR1 and CDR2: SGHDT, YYEEEE. The CDR3 runs 14 residues. With 5 bases removed from V and 0 bases from J, the gap between germline ends came to 12 bases.

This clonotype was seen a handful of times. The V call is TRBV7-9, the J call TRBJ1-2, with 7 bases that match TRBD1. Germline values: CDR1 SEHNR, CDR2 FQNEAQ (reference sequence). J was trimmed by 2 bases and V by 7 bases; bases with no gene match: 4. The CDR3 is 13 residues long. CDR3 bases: TGTGCCAGCAACAAGGGACAGAACTATGGCTACACCTTC. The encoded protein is CASNKGQNYGYTF.

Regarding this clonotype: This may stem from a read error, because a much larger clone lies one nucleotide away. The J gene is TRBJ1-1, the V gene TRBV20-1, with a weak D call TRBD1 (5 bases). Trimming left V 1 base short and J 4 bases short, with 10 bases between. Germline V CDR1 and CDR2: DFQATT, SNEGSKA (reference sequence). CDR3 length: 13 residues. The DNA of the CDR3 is TGCAGTGCTAGAGGAGGGGTGGGCACTGAAGCTTTCTTT. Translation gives CSARGGVGTEAFF.